The present entry profiles one T cell receptor (beta chain) with its context. Between the trimmed V and J ends, which lost 2 bases and 9 bases, there was a span of 15 bases. CDR1 and CDR2 from the germline V gene are SGHDT and YYEEEE. The CDR3 has 14 residues. These data are taken from a study of blood T cell repertoires in COVID-19. Across the study: PBMCs, B-cell-depleted T cells, or T cells were the source of the cDNA or gDNA that made up the material.

Individuals drawn from about two dozen US areas were about 18 to 95 years old. Method: immunoSEQ multiplex PCR; TCRdb's copy keeps in-frame clones and lacks some. The table shows 150,000 to 200,000 clones, with over 80% occurring only once. The sample was PBMCs or T cells enriched from blood (not recorded which). The source is a man between 65 and 80 years old who had been exposed to COVID-19. The chain has TRBV5-6 and TRBJ2-1; D is unclear. DNA for the CDR3: TGTGCCAGCAGCTTTCGCTCCCAGGCCGCTGAGCAGTTCTTC. Translated, it gives CASSFRSQAAEQFF.